This section outlines one T cell receptor (beta chain) sequence together with its context. This receptor's antigen is unknown. No qualities accompany the bases; no much larger clone lies one base away. The donors were roughly 40 Caucasian individuals from Russia, aged 6 to 90 years, who were systemically healthy. Each donor gave ten milliliters of peripheral blood, collected into EDTA-treated Vacutainer tubes. PBMCs were isolated by Ficoll-Paque density-gradient centrifugation, with at least 6 million obtained per sample. Total RNA, at least 5 micrograms per sample, was extracted from PBMCs with Trizol reagent. Naive CD45RAhigh/CD27high T cell percentages were measured by flow cytometry on a PBMC aliquot from every donor. Library creation used 5' RACE. For sequencing, an Illumina HiSeq 2500 was employed. The second PCR ran for about 7 to 11 cycles and used a J-beta primer mix along with a sample-barcoded 5' primer. Each TCR beta cDNA molecule received a unique molecular identifier from a template-switch 5' adaptor carrying 12 random nucleotides. Each sample yielded at least 2.5 million CDR3-containing paired-end reads. The Mint cDNA synthesis kit, primed by a TRBC-specific oligonucleotide, was used to synthesize first-strand cDNA from all RNA. Following uracil-DNA glycosylase treatment, a first 18-cycle PCR with universal primers M1SS and BC2_uni_R was performed on all cDNA. On the study's bioinformatics: Each sample was normalized by randomly selecting 1 million high-quality reads, each carrying a distinct molecular identifier. Reads with shared molecular identifiers were discarded instead of being binned into consensus sequences. MiTCR, set to a Q25 quality threshold and the strictest error-elimination algorithm, was used for CDR3 identification, clonotype clustering and error correction. A nonparametric unseen species model using Euler transformation provided a lower-bound estimate of total TCR beta diversity. TCRdb reprocessed the public reads (quality trimming at Q25 with fastp, clone calling with MiXCR) and kept in-frame beta chains. Duplicate CDR3 protein sequences are folded into a single record with the most common DNA and genes. These V and J calls originate from TCRdb's pipeline instead of the authors' own analysis. This sample comprises over a million distinct CDR3 sequences, approximately 39% of them detected only once. The leading ten clones occupy around 4% of the sample.

The entry originates in a study of blood T cells in healthy people across ages (dated by TCRdb to about 2015). Regarding the complete study: In model experiments, template switching captured roughly one uniquely barcoded TCR beta cDNA molecule for every two T cells. Four age groups were formed from the donors: young (average 16 years), middle-aged (less than 40), aged (roughly 58) and long-lived (less than 85). To avoid experimental bias, donors of different ages were distributed randomly across sequencing lanes. To track age-related changes in TCR beta repertoire diversity, the study relied on deep sequencing normalized with unique cDNA molecular identifiers. Two additional independent replicas of 1 million unique cDNA reads from the same blood draw were analyzed for two donors (one aged 18 to 30 and one aged 80 or older).

The CDR3 holds 16 amino acids from the cysteine to the phenylalanine. Of the read, only the CDR3 DNA is kept; its 48 bases are in frame from base 1. V and J are trimmed by 5 bases and 0 bases, and the gene matches miss 10 bases of the junction. In the germline V gene, CDR1 corresponds to MDHEN and CDR2 to SYDVKM. Overall study results and their limits: Observed TCR beta diversity correlated strongly with the percentage of naive T cells measured by flow cytometry. Estimates of total diversity from one million sequenced T cells were regarded as lower bounds and underestimates. Because the CMV infection status of the donors was unknown, age-related changes in expanded clonotypes may potentially have been confounded. As age increased, observed TCR beta diversity per million T cells dropped in a roughly linear way, and a significant reduction was already evident by age approximately 40. Since profiling was done on bulk unsorted PBMCs, naive and antigen-experienced compartments could not be conclusively compared. Compared with the aged group, the long-lived group had more naive CD4+ T cells, fewer expanded clones and increased TCR diversity, a pattern suggesting age selection.

This clonotype originated in a woman aged 18-30 years in good health. The chain couples TRBV28 to TRBJ2-7; 7 bases in the junction line up with TRBD2. Sample: blood. This receptor has the CDR3 CASSTTLGLLSYEQYF. The DNA is TGTGCCAGCAGTACGACTCTGGGACTACTCTCCTACGAGCAGTACTTC.